One TCR beta chain is described in this entry. No antigen is known for it. No much larger clone is present one base from it, and per-base qualities are unavailable. These data are taken from a study of blood T cell repertoires in COVID-19 (dated by TCRdb to the early 2020s). Turning to the overall study: Samples from collaborators originated in the United States, Italy and Spain and spanned both the acute and convalescent phases of COVID-19. Deeply sampled blood TCRbeta repertoires from subjects exposed to, actively infected with, or recovered from COVID-19 were included in the dataset. The sample metadata nearly always contained a de-identified subject ID, COVID-19 status, age in years and sex. The repertoires were released in a freely available public database intended as a resource for research on the immune response to SARS-CoV-2. Samples came from the ongoing ImmuneRACE study (first 160 participants) plus 1,254 subjects from 6 global collaborators. The material from the prospective study consisted of cDNA or gDNA derived from T cells, B-cell-depleted T cells, or PBMCs. Where HLA class I and class II types were available, the types were taken from metadata supplied by the sample provider, not from assay-based typing.

Results the study describes overall, beyond this receptor: How much clinical and demographic metadata was included differed by source and by participant, and the metadata was provided uncurated.

Each collaborating institution followed its own protocols to collect whole blood in K2EDTA tubes. Collaborator samples were shipped for TCRbeta analysis as frozen whole blood, isolated PBMCs, or DNA extracted from either sample type. TCRbeta CDR3 regions were amplified from genomic DNA using the immunoSEQ Assay, a bias-controlled multiplex PCR. The original pipeline was this. Within the assay, amplification of reference gene primers was used to estimate how many nucleated cells each sample contained. To quantify the absolute abundance of each unique TCRbeta CDR3 rearrangement, sequence reads were collapsed and filtered. For each sample, productive Simpson clonality was calculated by taking the square root of Simpson's diversity index across productive rearrangements. Imported from immuneACCESS, the table was reduced by TCRdb to in-frame sequences with V and J called. These copies leave out some clones; in studies compared against another copy, an unresolved V gene accounts for under half, and the cause of the remainder is not known. Clonal size and the V and J genes are those of that table, whereas D and trimming came from the DNA. In all, the sample holds hundreds of thousands of clones, and 70% to 90% of those were seen once. The ten largest clones capture around 0.78% of the sample.

Measured from the cysteine to the phenylalanine, the CDR3 is 14 residues long. The sequence is cut down to CDR3 DNA, 42 bases in frame from base 1. CDR1 and CDR2 are drawn from the germline V gene: SGDLS, YYNGEE. Trimming takes 4 bases from V and 9 bases from J, and the germline ends sit 14 bases apart. The TCR originated in a woman in her 30s with acute or convalescent COVID-19. What was sequenced was peripheral blood. The sequence links TRBV9 to TRBJ1-6, with the D gene uncertain. In nucleotides, the sequence is TGTGCCAGCAGCTATACAACCGGGTCTTCACCCCTCCACTTT. The encoded protein is CASSYTTGSSPLHF.